Below, 20 T cell receptor beta chains from the same sample are listed, as sequenced in a study of blood T cell repertoires in COVID-19. Generated by immunoSEQ multiplex PCR, the TCRdb table keeps only in-frame clones and is missing some. The repertoire holds hundreds of thousands of clones, with approximately 86% as singletons. Material for sequencing was peripheral blood. These receptors all stem from a woman in her 70s with COVID-19, enrolled during active disease.

The genes are TRBV7-2 and TRBJ1-6, with D perhaps TRBD1 (5 bases). Germline V gene data show CDR1 as SGHTA and CDR2 as FQGNSA. This CDR3 is built from 15 residues. Trimming left V 5 bases short and J 7 bases short, with 15 bases between. Here the CDR3 DNA reads TGTGCCAGCAGCCCCGCCGGGGGAGGGAATTCACCCCTCCACTTT. It codes for CASSPAGGGNSPLHF.

The chain recombines TRBV19 with TRBJ2-1, with 7 bases matching TRBD2. Germline V gene data show CDR1 as LNHDA and CDR2 as SQIVND (reference sequence). The CDR3 extends over 15 amino acids. Trimming removed 4 bases from V and 6 bases from J; junction bases left unmatched: 9. CDR3 sequence reads: CASSTGTTGFNEQFF. Written as DNA, the CDR3 is TGTGCCAGTAGTACTGGGACTACAGGCTTCAATGAGCAGTTCTTC.

The gene calls are TRBV12-5 and TRBJ1-1; 10 bases are a match to TRBD1. The ends lost 1 base at V and 1 base at J; junction bases unmatched: 18. The CDR3 extends over 21 amino acids. Per germline, CDR1 LGHNT and CDR2 FRNRAP. The CDR3 sequence is CASGLDSFPGTGDLWNTEAFF. In DNA, the CDR3 is TGTGCTAGTGGTTTGGACTCCTTTCCCGGGACAGGGGACTTGTGGAACACTGAAGCTTTCTTT. The whole variable domain, filled in from reference TRBV12-5 and TRBJ1-1, reads DARVTQTPRHKVTEMGQEVTMRCQPILGHNTVFWYRQTMMQGLELLAYFRNRAPLDDSGMPKDRFSAEMPDATLATLKIQPSEPRDSAVYFCASGLDSFPGTGDLWNTEAFFGQGTRLTVV.

V and J are TRBV24-1 and TRBJ1-2; tentatively, D is TRBD1 (6 bases). The V end was cut by 7 bases, the J end by 4 bases, with 18 bases between. Germline loops: CDR1 KGHDR, CDR2 SFDVKD. This CDR3 has 15 amino acids. The chain's CDR3 is CATRWGPGIVYGYTF. As DNA, the CDR3 is TGTGCCACCAGGTGGGGGCCCGGAATAGTCTATGGCTACACCTTC.

CDR3 protein: CASSQATGGIYEQYF. The CDR3 nucleotides read TGCGCCAGCAGCCAGGCAACCGGGGGGATCTACGAGCAGTACTTC. V usage is TRBV4-1 and J usage is TRBJ2-7; 7 nucleotides agree with TRBD2. This CDR3 has 15 residues. The V and J ends lost 3 bases and 3 bases, in that order; junction bases with no gene match: 8. The germline CDR1 and CDR2 sequences are MGHRA and YSYEKL.

The chain links TRBV28 to TRBJ1-5; D not resolved. The CDR3 consists of 14 residues. Trimming cost V 3 bases and J 3 bases, with 9 bases left between them. Germline CDR1 is MDHEN and CDR2 is SYDVKM. CDR3 amino acids: CASSLIGVNQPQHF. CDR3 nucleotides: TGTGCCAGCAGTTTGATCGGGGTCAATCAGCCCCAGCATTTT.

The chain couples TRBV30 to TRBJ2-1; 9 bases are a match to TRBD2. V was pared by 0 bases and J by 7 bases, with 7 bases of the junction left unmatched. The CDR3 is 15 residues long. CDR1 GTSNPN and CDR2 SVGIG come from the germline V gene (reference sequence). CDR3 nucleotide sequence: TGTGCCTGGAGTGTACGCGGGGGGGCCGGGAATGAGCAGTTCTTC. Protein product: CAWSVRGGAGNEQFF. The full variable domain, in which reference TRBV30 and TRBJ2-1 provide the parts outside the CDR3, is SQTIHQWPATLVQPVGSPLSLECTVEGTSNPNLYWYRQAAGRGLQLLFYSVGIGQISSEVPQNLSASRPQDRQFILSSKKLLLSDSGFYLCAWSVRGGAGNEQFFGPGTRLTVL.

This CDR3 reads CASSQGQGINYGYTF. The CDR3 coding sequence is TGTGCCAGCAGCCAAGGACAGGGCATTAACTATGGCTACACCTTC. V gene TRBV4-2 combines with J gene TRBJ1-2, with 7 bases matching TRBD1. The CDR3 spans 15 residues. The germline CDR1 and CDR2 sequences are LGHNA and YNFKEQ. V dropped 1 base and J dropped 1; count of bases not matched to a gene: 3.

V usage is TRBV10-3 and J usage is TRBJ2-7, with 11 bases fitting TRBD1. Germline V gene data show CDR1 as ENHRY and CDR2 as SYGVKD. The V gene end was trimmed by 6 bases and the J gene end by 7 bases; junction bases not matched to a gene: 14. This CDR3 has 16 residues. The CDR3 coding sequence is TGTGCCATCAGCCCGATTTCGGGACAGGGGGTGGAAGAGCAGTACTTC. It yields the protein CAISPISGQGVEEQYF.

The CDR3, as DNA: TGTGCCAGCAATATCGCAGGGGCCCTAGGAGAGACCCAGTACTTC. It is translated as CASNIAGALGETQYF. The rearrangement uses TRBV13 and TRBJ2-5; TRBD1 might be the D (6 bases). Germline CDR1 PRHDT, CDR2 FYEKMQ (reference sequence). Trimming took off 7 bases at V and 4 bases at J, with 19 bases between the two ends. The CDR3 extends over 15 amino acids. Drawing the rest from reference TRBV13 and TRBJ2-5, the complete variable domain is AAGVIQSPRHLIKEKRETATLKCYPIPRHDTVYWYQQGPGQDPQFLISFYEKMQSDKGSIPDRFSAQQFSDYHSELNMSSLELGDSALYFCASNIAGALGETQYFGPGTRLLVL.

This clone was counted between two and nine times. The CDR3 protein is CASSYRDRGNEQFF. The CDR3 DNA reads as TGCGCCAGCAGCTACAGGGACAGGGGGAATGAGCAGTTCTTC. The genes are TRBV5-1 and TRBJ2-1; 11 nucleotides agree with TRBD1. The V segment lost 3 bases and the J segment 7 bases; nucleotides outside the gene matches: 3. The CDR3 has 14 amino acids. CDR1 SGHRS and CDR2 YFSETQ come from the germline V gene.

The rearrangement joins TRBV11-2 to TRBJ1-2, with 8 bases that match TRBD1. Losses at the gene ends were 6 bases for V and 6 bases for J; bases not matched to a gene: 9. The germline CDR1 and CDR2 sequences are SGHAT and FQNNGV. The CDR3 length is 14 residues. The chain's CDR3 is CASRPTGTGDGYTF. The DNA of the CDR3 is TGTGCCAGCAGACCAACCGGGACAGGTGATGGCTACACCTTC.

This rearrangement joins TRBV5-1 to TRBJ2-1, with 13 bases identical to TRBD2. Germline values: CDR1 SGHRS, CDR2 YFSETQ. CDR3 length equals 15 residues. Trimming removed 4 bases from V and 8 bases from J; junction bases left unmatched: 6. The CDR3 DNA reads as TGCGCCAGCAGCCTCGGACTAGCGGGGGTTCATGAGCAGTTCTTC. Encoded protein: CASSLGLAGVHEQFF.

This chain links TRBV11-2 with TRBJ2-3, with 13 bases identical to TRBD2. Germline-derived CDR1 and CDR2 are SGHAT and FQNNGV. The CDR3 length is 18 residues. V lost 1 base, J lost 1 base, and 5 bases stayed unmatched. CDR3 DNA: TGTGCCAGCAGCTTAGGGACTAGCGGGGGAGCCGGCACAGATACGCAGTATTTT. Translation gives CASSLGTSGGAGTDTQYF.

The CDR3: CASSLTGSSGNTIYF. The CDR3 DNA sequence: TGTGCCAGTAGTTTGACAGGCTCCTCTGGAAACACCATATATTTT. The chain joins TRBV19 to TRBJ1-3; tentatively, D is TRBD1 (6 bases). From germline, CDR1 is LNHDA and CDR2 SQIVND (reference sequence). The CDR3 is made up of 15 amino acids. The V end lost 5 bases, the J end lost 0 bases, and 11 bases lay between the germline ends.

V is TRBV18 and J is TRBJ1-5; D is unresolved. V gave up 4 bases and J gave up 4 bases, with 14 bases separating them. The CDR3 covers 15 residues. Germline V gene lookup returns CDR1 KGHSH and CDR2 LQKENI. The DNA of the CDR3 is TGTGCCAGCTCACGGACTGTAGGGTCAAATCAGCCCCAGCATTTT. As protein: CASSRTVGSNQPQHF.

The V and J genes are TRBV4-3 and TRBJ2-1, with TRBD1 identical over 10 bases. The CDR3 runs to 16 residues. Germline-derived CDR1 and CDR2 are LGHNA and YSLEER. Trimming at V came to 0 bases and at J to 10 bases, leaving 9 bases not matched to a gene. CDR3 loop: CASSQDPGQGSREQFF. CDR3 DNA sequence: TGCGCCAGCAGCCAAGACCCGGGACAGGGGTCTAGGGAGCAGTTCTTC.

V gene TRBV4-1 combines with J gene TRBJ1-5; D unclear. The ends were cut back, 1 base at V and 7 bases at J, with 8 bases in the middle. The CDR3 extends over 13 amino acids. The germline CDR1 and CDR2 sequences are MGHRA and YSYEKL. CDR3 bases: TGCGCCAGCAGCCAAGGTAGAGAACAGCCCCAGCATTTT. This sequence encodes CASSQGREQPQHF.

The chain carries TRBV4-1 and TRBJ1-2, with 7 bases that match TRBD1. V dropped 1 base and J dropped 8; count of bases not matched to a gene: 7. Germline-derived CDR1 and CDR2 are MGHRA and YSYEKL. The CDR3 has 14 residues. The CDR3 loop reads CASSQGRDSSGYTF. The CDR3 bases are TGCGCCAGCAGCCAAGGAAGGGACAGCTCCGGCTACACCTTC.

The chain couples TRBV4-3 to TRBJ1-2; D perhaps matches TRBD1 (6 bases). This CDR3 spans 14 amino acids. Germline V lookup: CDR1 LGHNA, CDR2 YSLEER. Trimming removed 4 bases at V and 4 bases at J, with 13 bases between. As DNA, the CDR3 is TGCGCCAGCAGCCCTTCCGACAGGCTCTATGGCTACACCTTC. Translating gives CASSPSDRLYGYTF.